This T cell receptor beta chain derives from a study of spatial heterogeneity in lung cancer. Study-wide points: In tumors, expanded intratumoral alpha and beta TCR counts tracked mutation counts.

The time point was: sample taken at primary tumor resection. There were around 72 donors, all of them untreated patients with early-stage non-small cell lung cancer. No cell sorting; template was whole RNA from tumor, lung tissue or PBMC. This clonotype was detected many times. Its antigen is currently unknown. TCR cDNA molecules each carried a unique molecular identifier. Using its own MiXCR run on the 5' RACE reads, TCRdb lists one record per CDR3 protein. The sample holds about 5,700 distinct CDR3 sequences; about 27% are singletons and the top ten take approximately 20%. The CDR3 consists of 12 residues. Germline loops: CDR1 SQVTM, CDR2 ANQGSEA. Trimming cost V 2 bases and J 5 bases, with 9 bases left between them.

This chain connects TRBV29-1 to TRBJ2-5; no reliable D call. The source is a male donor with early-stage non-small cell lung cancer. The source material was lung tumor tissue, sampled at surgery. The CDR3 protein is CSVEKGSETQYF. CDR3 nucleotide sequence: TGCAGCGTTGAAAAGGGAAGCGAGACCCAGTACTTC.